The 29 T cell receptor beta chains below all came from one sample that was sequenced in a study of long-term antiretroviral therapy in people with HIV. Survey-level resolution applied to immunoSEQ assay v3.0. Repertoires were generated with immunoSEQ multiplex PCR, while TCRdb's copy carries only in-frame clones and drops some. The repertoire has 30,000 to 40,000 clones, around 79% of them found once; the top ten carry about 3.2%. Sequencing used unsorted PBMCs, obtained 1.9 years after starting antiretroviral therapy. Every receptor here comes from a man aged 18 to 29 with HIV.

The chain recombines TRBV9 with TRBJ1-3, with TRBD1 identical over 7 bases. CDR1 and CDR2 from the germline V gene are SGDLS and YYNGEE. V shed 3 bases, J shed 0 bases, and the junction held 6 bases outside the gene matches. This CDR3 spans 16 amino acids. This chain's CDR3 is CASSGTGAISGNTIYF. CDR3 in DNA: TGTGCCAGCAGCGGAACAGGGGCCATCTCTGGAAACACCATATATTTT.

This sequence joins TRBV13 and TRBJ1-4; D is unclear. The CDR3 spans 13 residues. Deletions cut 0 bases from V and 6 bases from J, with 5 bases between. Germline CDR1 PRHDT, CDR2 FYEKMQ (reference sequence). The CDR3 DNA reads TGTGCCAGCAGCTTAGGGCTTGATGAAAAACTGTTTTTT. It translates to CASSLGLDEKLFF. The full variable domain, with the rest looked up from reference TRBV13 and TRBJ1-4, is AAGVIQSPRHLIKEKRETATLKCYPIPRHDTVYWYQQGPGQDPQFLISFYEKMQSDKGSIPDRFSAQQFSDYHSELNMSSLELGDSALYFCASSLGLDEKLFFGSGTQLSVL.

The genes are TRBV5-4 and TRBJ1-3; no reliable D call. Germline loops: CDR1 SGHNT, CDR2 YYREEE (reference sequence). The CDR3 runs to 14 residues. Between the trimmed V and J ends, which lost 4 bases and 0 bases, there was a span of 8 bases. Here the CDR3 reads CASSARDSGNTIYF. In DNA form, the CDR3 reads TGTGCCAGCAGCGCCCGGGACTCTGGAAACACCATATATTTT.

J is TRBJ2-6 and V is TRBV6-1, with D maybe TRBD2 (6 bases). V was pared by 0 bases and J by 4 bases, with 19 bases between. Germline V gives CDR1 MNHNS, CDR2 SASEGT. The CDR3 runs 19 residues. The CDR3 DNA reads as TGTGCCAGCAGTGAAGCCGGGGGAGAGGATCCTTCCGGGGCCAACGTCCTGACTTTC. Protein: CASSEAGGEDPSGANVLTF.

The chain carries TRBV11-2 and TRBJ2-7, with 9 bases aligning to TRBD2. This CDR3 has 15 residues. V was pared by 5 bases and J by 2 bases, with 7 bases of the junction left unmatched. The germline V gene has CDR1 SGHAT and CDR2 FQNNGV. The CDR3 nucleotides read TGTGCCAGCAGCCAAAGCGGGGGGAACGCCTACGAGCAGTACGTC. Translating gives CASSQSGGNAYEQYV.

V and J are TRBV5-1 and TRBJ2-5; D is undetermined. This CDR3 has 13 residues. Germline CDR1 is SGHRS and CDR2 is YFSETQ. V dropped 1 base and J dropped 4 bases, with 8 bases sitting between them. As DNA, the CDR3 is TGCGCCAGCAGCTTGCCTTTGGGAGAGACCCAGTACTTC. Its translation: CASSLPLGETQYF.

The chain is built from TRBV6-6 and TRBJ2-1, with TRBD1 as a possible D gene (5 bases). The V end was cut by 0 bases, the J end by 6 bases, with 15 bases between. Looked up from germline, CDR1 is MNHNY and CDR2 is SVGAGI (reference sequence). This CDR3 has 16 residues. This CDR3 is CASSYSAAARVNEQFF. The CDR3 DNA follows: TGTGCCAGCAGTTACTCGGCGGCGGCCAGGGTCAATGAGCAGTTCTTC.

This rearrangement joins TRBV4-2 to TRBJ2-7, with 7 nucleotides matching TRBD2. This CDR3 has 15 residues. Per the germline V gene, CDR1 is LGHNA and CDR2 is YNFKEQ. The V and J ends lost 3 bases and 7 bases, in that order; junction bases with no gene match: 12. This CDR3 reads CASSQGLGGGEEQYV. In DNA, the CDR3 is TGTGCCAGCAGCCAGGGGCTTGGGGGGGGAGAAGAGCAGTACGTC.

The chain combines TRBV28 with TRBJ2-7; 8 bases agree with TRBD2. In germline, CDR1 is MDHEN, CDR2 SYDVKM. There are 15 residues in the CDR3. The J segment lost 4 bases and the V segment lost 4 bases, leaving 9 bases of the junction unmatched. CDR3 loop: CASSSAGGKIYEQYV. The CDR3 coding sequence is TGTGCCAGCAGTTCGGCGGGGGGTAAAATATACGAGCAGTACGTC.

This clone was observed a single time. V usage is TRBV18 and J usage is TRBJ1-4; D uncertain. Trimming took off 4 bases at V and 2 bases at J, with 5 bases between the two ends. Germline V lookup: CDR1 KGHSH, CDR2 LQKENI. The length of the CDR3 is 13 residues. The CDR3 sequence is CASSRDTNEKLFF. The CDR3 coding sequence is TGTGCCAGCTCACGAGATACTAATGAAAAACTGTTTTTT.

The V call is TRBV11-1, the J call TRBJ2-2; D remains ambiguous. The CDR3 covers 15 residues. Trimming left V 5 bases short and J 0 bases short, with 10 bases between. Per the germline V gene, CDR1 is SGHAT and CDR2 is FQDESV (reference sequence). This chain's CDR3 is CASSPDGSNTGELFF. The CDR3 DNA sequence: TGTGCCAGCAGCCCGGACGGATCGAACACCGGGGAGCTGTTTTTT. Full variable domain (remainder filled in from reference TRBV11-1 and TRBJ2-2): EAEVAQSPRYKITEKSQAVAFWCDPISGHATLYWYRQILGQGPELLVQFQDESVVDDSQLPKDRFSAERLKGVDSTLKIQPAELGDSAMYLCASSPDGSNTGELFFGEGSRLTVL.

The chain carries TRBV19 and TRBJ1-1; D perhaps matches TRBD1 (5 bases). This CDR3 contains 13 residues. Trimming took off 7 bases at V and 5 bases at J, with 14 bases between the two ends. Germline CDR1 and CDR2: LNHDA and SQIVND (reference sequence). The CDR3, as DNA: TGTGCCAGTAAGCCGCGGGGCATTACTGAAGCTTTCTTT. Encoded protein: CASKPRGITEAFF.

V usage is TRBV18 and J usage is TRBJ2-1; 10 bases agree with TRBD1. The germline CDR1 and CDR2 sequences are KGHSH and LQKENI. Germline trimming cut 3 bases from V and 5 bases from J; bases unmatched to any gene: 4. This CDR3 region has 15 residues. The CDR3 here is CASSPGTGVHNEQFF. The CDR3 region has the DNA TGTGCCAGCTCACCGGGGACAGGGGTGCACAATGAGCAGTTCTTC.

The V gene is TRBV19, the J gene TRBJ1-6; the D is unclear. Germline V gene data show CDR1 as LNHDA and CDR2 as SQIVND (reference sequence). This CDR3 is built from 14 residues. V lost 1 base to trimming and J lost 7 bases, with 8 bases between them. The CDR3 spells CASSIVPENSPLHF. CDR3 in DNA: TGTGCCAGTAGTATAGTACCGGAGAATTCACCCCTCCACTTT.

The chain carries TRBV29-1 and TRBJ1-1; D remains unclear. Deletions cut 7 bases from V and 3 bases from J, with 12 bases between. From germline, CDR1 is SQVTM and CDR2 ANQGSEA. This CDR3 has 12 amino acids. The CDR3: CSGLPQDTEAFF. CDR3 coding DNA: TGCAGCGGGCTTCCCCAGGACACTGAAGCTTTCTTT.

In DNA form, the CDR3 reads TGTGCCATCATGGCTAGCGGGGGGGCCCTGGGAGGGGAGCAGTTCTTC. This translates into CAIMASGGALGGEQFF. This rearrangement joins TRBV10-3 to TRBJ2-1, with TRBD2 matching over 12 bases. Trimming removed 7 bases from V and 10 bases from J; junction bases left unmatched: 14. This CDR3 is built from 16 residues. Germline loops: CDR1 ENHRY, CDR2 SYGVKD.

CDR3 nucleotide sequence: TGCGCCAGCAGTGGGGGACAGAGCCCGAACACCGGGGAGCTGTTTTTT. It codes for CASSGGQSPNTGELFF. The chain employs TRBV10-2 and TRBJ2-2; 7 positions match TRBD1. V shed 4 bases and J 0 bases; nucleotides not matched to a gene: 5. CDR1 is WSHSY and CDR2 is SAAADI in the germline V gene. The CDR3 consists of 16 residues.

V and J are TRBV6-5 and TRBJ2-7; the D is unclear. Germline V gene data show CDR1 as MNHEY and CDR2 as SVGAGI. The CDR3 is 14 residues long. The ends were cut back, 0 bases at V and 5 bases at J, with 11 bases in the middle. As DNA, the CDR3 is TGTGCCAGCAGTTACTCACCCTTTACCCACGAGCAGTACGTC. Its protein product is CASSYSPFTHEQYV.

V and J are TRBV27 and TRBJ1-2; 9 nucleotides align to TRBD1. From germline, CDR1 is MNHEY and CDR2 SMNVEV (reference sequence). The CDR3 runs 17 residues. The trim removed 5 bases at V and 4 bases at J, leaving 14 bases unmatched. This CDR3 is CASSLNSGTGWVYGYTF. CDR3 nucleotides: TGTGCCAGCAGTCTAAATTCTGGGACAGGGTGGGTCTATGGCTACACCTTC.

The V gene is TRBV28, the J gene TRBJ1-1; D not resolved. The length of the CDR3 is 12 residues. V lost 6 bases and J 5 bases, leaving 10 bases between the germline ends. Germline V gives CDR1 MDHEN, CDR2 SYDVKM. CDR3 sequence: CASSPSWTEAFF. CDR3 nucleotide sequence: TGTGCCAGCAGCCCGAGTTGGACTGAAGCTTTCTTT.

The rearrangement links TRBV28 to TRBJ1-1; 7 nucleotides match TRBD1. Unmatched junction bases numbered 7, after V lost 6 bases and J lost 3 bases. The CDR3 runs to 14 residues. Germline loops: CDR1 MDHEN, CDR2 SYDVKM. CDR3 coding DNA: TGTGCCAGCAGATACAGGGGAGGGTACACTGAAGCTTTCTTT. Its protein product is CASRYRGGYTEAFF.

The gene calls are TRBV6-5 and TRBJ2-3, with 7 bases matching TRBD2. The CDR3 sequence is 13 residues long. In germline, CDR1 is MNHEY, CDR2 SVGAGI. J lost 5 bases, V lost 8 bases, and 7 bases had no gene match. The CDR3 sequence is CASGISGGDTQYF. The CDR3 DNA is TGTGCCAGCGGGATCTCGGGGGGAGATACGCAGTATTTT.

The chain has TRBV19 and TRBJ1-6, with 7 bases identical to TRBD1. The germline gives CDR1 LNHDA, CDR2 SQIVND (reference sequence). Trimming cost V 7 bases and J 4 bases; bases outside gene matches: 10. The CDR3 consists of 16 residues. The CDR3 protein is CASTGTAHRYNSPLHF. The CDR3 region has the DNA TGTGCCAGTACCGGGACAGCCCATAGGTATAATTCACCCCTCCACTTT.

The CDR3 DNA reads as TGTGCCAGTAGTGGTTGGACAGGGGCGCGGTTTGCAACTAATGAAAAACTGTTTTTT. Encoded protein: CASSGWTGARFATNEKLFF. This chain joins TRBV19 and TRBJ1-4, with TRBD1 matching 9 bases. Germline values: CDR1 LNHDA, CDR2 SQIVND (reference sequence). V gave up 5 bases and J gave up 0 bases; unmatched junction bases: 13. The CDR3 covers 19 residues.

The gene calls are TRBV29-1 and TRBJ1-2; no clear D. The CDR3 contains 11 residues. Trimming removed 6 bases from V and 4 bases from J, with 9 bases in between. CDR1 and CDR2 from the germline V gene are SQVTM and ANQGSEA. DNA for the CDR3: TGCAGCGTCCAGGAAGCCTATGGCTACACCTTC. Translated, it gives CSVQEAYGYTF.

The rearrangement links TRBV5-4 to TRBJ1-1, with a possible D match to TRBD1 (5 bases). The germline CDR1 and CDR2 sequences are SGHNT and YYREEE (reference sequence). The V gene lost 2 bases and the J gene lost 1 base, with 18 bases spanning the gap. The CDR3 contains 17 residues. The CDR3 nucleotides read TGTGCCAGCAGCTTACGACCTGGGGGGACCACGAACACTGAAGCTTTCTTT. As protein: CASSLRPGGTTNTEAFF.

This chain joins TRBV7-9 and TRBJ1-4; 8 bases fit TRBD1. This CDR3 spans 15 amino acids. V trimming: 5 bases; J trimming: 3 bases; junction bases outside the gene matches: 5. The germline CDR1 and CDR2 sequences are SEHNR and FQNEAQ (reference sequence). CDR3 sequence: CASSPGQGANEKLFF. The CDR3 nucleotides read TGTGCCAGCAGCCCTGGACAGGGCGCTAATGAAAAACTGTTTTTT.

The V gene is TRBV7-8, the J gene TRBJ1-2; tentatively, D is TRBD1 (6 bases). The CDR3 covers 14 residues. Germline V CDR1 and CDR2: SGHVS, FQNEAQ. The ends were cut back, 5 bases at V and 2 bases at J, with 12 bases in the middle. CDR3 DNA sequence: TGTGCCAGCAGCAAAAACAGGGTCAACTATGGCTACACCTTC. Protein product: CASSKNRVNYGYTF.

The chain carries TRBV5-5 and TRBJ2-7; 7 bases are a match to TRBD1. The CDR3 runs to 13 residues. The V segment lost 4 bases and the J segment 5 bases; nucleotides outside the gene matches: 6. CDR1 and CDR2 (germline): SGHKS, YYEKEE (reference sequence). CDR3 loop: CASSEGQPNEQYV. DNA for the CDR3: TGTGCCAGCAGCGAGGGACAGCCTAACGAGCAGTACGTC.